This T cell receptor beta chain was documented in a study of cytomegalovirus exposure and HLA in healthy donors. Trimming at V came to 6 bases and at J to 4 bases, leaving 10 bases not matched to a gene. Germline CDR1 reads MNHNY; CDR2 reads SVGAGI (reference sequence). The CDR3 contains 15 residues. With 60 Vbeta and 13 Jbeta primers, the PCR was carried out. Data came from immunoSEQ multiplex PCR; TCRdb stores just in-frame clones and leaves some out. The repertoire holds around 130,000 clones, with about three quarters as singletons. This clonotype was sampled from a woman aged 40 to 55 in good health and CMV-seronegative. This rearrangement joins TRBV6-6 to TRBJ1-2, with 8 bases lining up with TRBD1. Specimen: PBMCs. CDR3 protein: CASSPQGAVPYGYTF. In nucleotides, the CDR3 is TGTGCCAGCAGCCCCCAGGGGGCCGTTCCCTATGGCTACACCTTC.